Listed here are 32 T cell receptor beta chains from one sample, sequenced in a study of OX40 agonist ivuxolimab in advanced cancers. Sequencing was performed with immunoSEQ multiplex PCR; in TCRdb, only in-frame clones are kept and a portion is missing. The table shows about 71,000 clones, with 85% to 95% occurring only once. The sequenced sample was CD4+ or CD8+ T cells sorted from blood, obtained in a trial of the OX40 agonist ivuxolimab. The source of these receptors is an adult with an advanced solid tumor such as melanoma, head and neck, liver or kidney cancer.

The chain couples TRBV7-9 to TRBJ2-1; 10 positions agree with TRBD2. J was trimmed by 8 bases and V by 1 base; bases with no gene match: 5. The CDR3 totals 15 residues. Germline CDR1 and CDR2: SEHNR and FQNEAQ (reference sequence). The DNA for the CDR3 is TGTGCCAGCAGCTTAGTAAGGCTAGCGGGGGATGAGCAGTTCTTC. As protein: CASSLVRLAGDEQFF.

J is TRBJ1-1 and V is TRBV2; D unresolved. Germline CDR1 reads SNHLY; CDR2 reads FYNNEI. The V gene lost 6 bases and the J gene lost 2 bases, with 10 bases spanning the gap. The CDR3 totals 13 residues. The CDR3 here is CASRQFLNTEAFF. CDR3 coding DNA: TGTGCCAGCAGACAATTTCTAAACACTGAAGCTTTCTTT.

The chain employs TRBV9 and TRBJ1-2; 12 bases agree with TRBD1. This CDR3 contains 17 residues. The V gene's germline CDR1 is SGDLS and CDR2 YYNGEE. V lost 0 bases to trimming and J lost 2 bases; unmatched junction nucleotides: 5. For the CDR3, the DNA is TGTGCCAGCAGCGTAGATCGGGGACAGGGGGCGAACTATGGCTACACCTTC. Protein sequence: CASSVDRGQGANYGYTF.

The chain has TRBV9 and TRBJ2-7; TRBD2 matches at 8 bases. J lost 0 bases, V lost 4 bases, and 6 bases had no gene match. Germline V gene sequence: CDR1 SGDLS, CDR2 YYNGEE. This CDR3 has 15 amino acids. CDR3 sequence (DNA): TGTGCCAGCAGCCCAGAGGCGGGAGGCTCCTACGAGCAGTACTTC. The encoded protein is CASSPEAGGSYEQYF.

This chain joins TRBV27 and TRBJ1-2; tentative D call: TRBD1 (6 bases). The CDR3 consists of 14 residues. V gave up 4 bases and J gave up 4 bases, with 13 bases separating them. Germline loops: CDR1 MNHEY, CDR2 SMNVEV (reference sequence). The CDR3 coding sequence is TGTGCCAGCAGTTCCCCGGACAGCTTCTATGGCTACACCTTC. Translated: CASSSPDSFYGYTF.

Concerning this clone itself: Within the sample, other DNA sequences also encode this same CDR3. This chain uses TRBV27 with TRBJ1-4; 7 bases are a match to TRBD1. The ends lost 10 bases at V and 5 bases at J; junction bases unmatched: 13. CDR1 is MNHEY, CDR2 SMNVEV, per germline (reference sequence). The CDR3 is 15 residues long. DNA for the CDR3: TGTGCCACCACCGCCCAGGGACAGCTAAATGAAAAACTGTTTTTT. Translated: CATTAQGQLNEKLFF.

The chain joins TRBV6-4 to TRBJ2-3, with TRBD2 matching 9 bases. CDR1 is MRHNA and CDR2 is SNTAGT in the germline V gene. The V gene end was trimmed by 6 bases and the J gene end by 1 base; junction bases not matched to a gene: 5. The CDR3 extends over 15 amino acids. CDR3 region: CASSRASGGTDTQYF. CDR3 coding DNA: TGTGCCAGCAGCCGGGCTAGCGGGGGCACAGATACGCAGTATTTT.

The chain is built from TRBV19 and TRBJ2-2; possibly TRBD1 or TRBD2 for D (5 bases each). The CDR3 has 14 residues. Germline V lookup: CDR1 LNHDA, CDR2 SQIVND (reference sequence). V dropped 3 bases and J dropped 6 bases, with 11 bases sitting between them. The CDR3 DNA follows: TGTGCCAGTAGTATCGGTGGGGACGCCGGGGAGCTGTTTTTT. Its protein product is CASSIGGDAGELFF.

This clone is a singleton in its sample. V gene TRBV4-3 combines with J gene TRBJ2-3, with 16 positions matching TRBD2. Germline CDR1 reads LGHNA; CDR2 reads YSLEER. This CDR3 spans 20 amino acids. V gave up 0 bases and J gave up 3 bases; unmatched junction bases: 9. CDR3 DNA: TGCGCCAGCAGCCAAGATTACATTGGGACTAGCGGGGGGGAAACAGATACGCAGTATTTT. Protein product: CASSQDYIGTSGGETDTQYF.

This rearrangement joins TRBV11-1 to TRBJ2-7; TRBD1 matches 7 bases. The length of the CDR3 is 13 residues. The V gene's germline CDR1 is SGHAT and CDR2 FQDESV (reference sequence). V dropped 5 bases and J dropped 6; count of bases not matched to a gene: 7. CDR3 nucleotide sequence: TGTGCCAGCAGCATACTACAGGGGCGCGAGCAGTACTTC. Translation: CASSILQGREQYF.

J is TRBJ1-1 and V is TRBV13; maybe TRBD1 (5 bases). The CDR3 extends over 14 amino acids. Germline CDR1 is PRHDT and CDR2 is FYEKMQ (reference sequence). The ends were cut back, 7 bases at V and 6 bases at J, with 18 bases in the middle. Here the CDR3 DNA reads TGTGCCAGCACCCTCCGCGGGGGAGGCGCTGAAGCTTTCTTT. It codes for CASTLRGGGAEAFF.

The V gene is TRBV4-3, the J gene TRBJ1-1; possibly TRBD1 for D (5 bases). V was clipped by 3 bases and J by 4 bases, with 15 bases between them. The CDR3 consists of 15 residues. From germline, CDR1 is LGHNA and CDR2 YSLEER. For the CDR3, the DNA is TGCGCCAGCAGCCACGGCGCGGCAGGGCTCACTGAAGCTTTCTTT. This gives the protein CASSHGAAGLTEAFF.

This rearrangement joins TRBV19 to TRBJ2-1; 14 bases align to TRBD2. V lost 10 bases and J lost 0; bases outside the gene matches: 2. This CDR3 spans 15 amino acids. Germline assignment: CDR1 LNHDA and CDR2 SQIVND (reference sequence). CDR3 amino acids: CATGTSGSSYNEQFF. DNA for the CDR3: TGTGCCACCGGGACTAGCGGGAGCTCCTACAATGAGCAGTTCTTC.

This clone appeared a single time. This chain links TRBV9 with TRBJ2-6, with a tentative D call TRBD1 (5 bases). Germline V gene sequence: CDR1 SGDLS, CDR2 YYNGEE. The CDR3 spans 17 residues. Trimming stripped 1 base from V and 2 bases from J, with 13 bases between. This CDR3 is CASSVPRVHPGANVLTF. The CDR3 DNA follows: TGTGCCAGCAGCGTACCCAGGGTGCACCCTGGGGCCAACGTCCTGACTTTC.

This rearrangement joins TRBV6-5 to TRBJ2-3; D remains ambiguous. V lost 2 bases to trimming and J lost 5 bases, with 2 bases between them. The V gene's germline CDR1 is MNHEY and CDR2 SVGAGI. This CDR3 contains 11 residues. The CDR3 nucleotides read TGTGCCAGCAGTTACCGAGATACGCAGTATTTT. Its translation is CASSYRDTQYF.

The chain employs TRBV7-2 and TRBJ2-5; 8 nucleotides agree with TRBD1. In germline, CDR1 is SGHTA, CDR2 FQGNSA. V dropped 1 base and J dropped 4; count of bases not matched to a gene: 2. CDR3 length: 14 residues. Here the CDR3 DNA reads TGTGCCAGCAGCTTAGACAGGGGGATAGAGACCCAGTACTTC. Protein product: CASSLDRGIETQYF.

Only one count was recorded for this clone. The V and J genes are TRBV2 and TRBJ2-7, with 8 bases matching TRBD1. The CDR3 is 15 residues long. Germline V gene sequence: CDR1 SNHLY, CDR2 FYNNEI. Trimming removed 4 bases from V and 5 bases from J; junction bases left unmatched: 10. The chain's CDR3 is CASSAVRQGLHEQYF. The CDR3, as DNA: TGTGCCAGCAGTGCTGTACGACAGGGGCTTCACGAGCAGTACTTC.

This clone was seen just once. V usage is TRBV4-3 and J usage is TRBJ1-1; 10 bases line up with TRBD1. The CDR3 extends over 17 amino acids. Germline loops: CDR1 LGHNA, CDR2 YSLEER. The V and J ends lost 1 base and 1 base, in that order; junction bases with no gene match: 6. CDR3 nucleotides: TGCGCCAGCAGCCAAGGGGACAGGGGCTTCCGGAACACTGAAGCTTTCTTT. Amino acid sequence: CASSQGDRGFRNTEAFF.

The chain has TRBV11-2 and TRBJ2-5, with D perhaps matching TRBD1 (6 bases). The CDR3 has 15 residues. CDR1 is SGHAT, CDR2 FQNNGV, per germline. The ends were cut back, 4 bases at V and 0 bases at J, with 12 bases in the middle. The CDR3 protein is CASSSRTVYQETQYF. The CDR3 DNA reads TGTGCCAGCAGCTCCCGGACAGTATACCAAGAGACCCAGTACTTC. The complete variable domain, with remaining parts taken from reference TRBV11-2 and TRBJ2-5, reads EAGVAQSPRYKIIEKRQSVAFWCNPISGHATLYWYQQILGQGPKLLIQFQNNGVVDDSQLPKDRFSAERLKGVDSTLKIQPAKLEDSAVYLCASSSRTVYQETQYFGPGTRLLVL.

The chain carries TRBV7-8 and TRBJ2-2, with no clear D. This CDR3 is built from 18 residues. Germline V lookup: CDR1 SGHVS, CDR2 FQNEAQ. V was trimmed by 1 base and J by 0 bases, leaving 15 bases between them. Written as DNA, the CDR3 is TGTGCCAGCAGCTTAGGGGTGGTCCCCACAGCGAACACCGGGGAGCTGTTTTTT. Its protein is CASSLGVVPTANTGELFF.

The gene calls are TRBV28 and TRBJ2-3, with D possibly being TRBD1 (5 bases). The CDR3 is made up of 18 amino acids. Trimming cost V 2 bases and J 0 bases, with 18 bases left between them. Germline lookup yields CDR1 MDHEN and CDR2 SYDVKM. The CDR3 reads CASSLGPRGPSSTDTQYF. The CDR3 coding sequence is TGTGCCAGCAGTTTAGGTCCAAGGGGTCCATCTAGCACAGATACGCAGTATTTT.

The CDR3 bases are TGTGCCAGCAGCTTAGGGGGGCGGACTGAAGCTTTCTTT. Translation gives CASSLGGRTEAFF. V gene TRBV11-3 combines with J gene TRBJ1-1; the D gene is possibly TRBD1 (6 bases). Germline loops: CDR1 SGHNT, CDR2 YENEEA. Trimming took 1 base from V and 5 from J, leaving 8 bases between them. The CDR3 has 13 residues.

V usage is TRBV27 and J usage is TRBJ2-7; TRBD1 might be the D (5 bases). V lost 0 bases and J 2 bases, leaving 11 bases between the germline ends. Germline V gene lookup returns CDR1 MNHEY and CDR2 SMNVEV (reference sequence). This CDR3 spans 15 amino acids. CDR3 nucleotide sequence: TGTGCCAGCAGTTTATCGTGGGGCTTCACCTACGAGCAGTACTTC. Protein sequence: CASSLSWGFTYEQYF.

This rearrangement joins TRBV5-6 to TRBJ1-2; maybe TRBD1 (5 bases). V was pared by 5 bases and J by 0 bases, with 20 bases between. This CDR3 has 17 residues. Per the germline V gene, CDR1 is SGHDT and CDR2 is YYEEEE. CDR3 nucleotide sequence: TGTGCCAGCAGGGGACGGGGCGGAGGAAGAGCTAACTATGGCTACACCTTC. Translated, it gives CASRGRGGGRANYGYTF.

The rearrangement joins TRBV27 to TRBJ1-1; D is unclear. CDR3 length: 13 residues. Germline V gives CDR1 MNHEY, CDR2 SMNVEV (reference sequence). Between the trimmed V and J ends, which lost 3 bases and 11 bases, there was a span of 16 bases. CDR3 sequence (DNA): TGTGCCAGCAGTTTGAAGGGAGTTTTAGGGGCTTTCTTT. It encodes CASSLKGVLGAFF.

The rearrangement joins TRBV5-8 to TRBJ2-7; no clear D gene. Per germline, CDR1 SGHTS and CDR2 YDEGEE. The CDR3 sequence is 17 residues long. Trimming cost V 2 bases and J 0 bases, with 18 bases left between them. In DNA form, the CDR3 reads TGTGCCAGCAGCTTCGTGGATACACCCTACATCTCCTACGAGCAGTACTTC. This translates into CASSFVDTPYISYEQYF.

This clone was recorded only once. The chain couples TRBV27 to TRBJ1-2; D unresolved. Germline-derived CDR1 and CDR2 are MNHEY and SMNVEV (reference sequence). V lost 0 bases to trimming and J lost 4 bases, with 12 bases between them. The CDR3 is 15 residues long. The CDR3 region has the DNA TGTGCCAGCAGTTTATCGGCCAGTTCACTCTATGGCTACACCTTC. As protein: CASSLSASSLYGYTF.

The chain carries TRBV9 and TRBJ2-3; D unclear. Germline V lookup: CDR1 SGDLS, CDR2 YYNGEE. This CDR3 is built from 16 residues. V shed 4 bases and J shed 4 bases, with 19 bases lying between them. CDR3 sequence: CASSFRHYSSADTQYF. The DNA for the CDR3 is TGTGCCAGCAGCTTTAGACATTACTCCTCCGCAGATACGCAGTATTTT.

The J gene is TRBJ2-5, the V gene TRBV4-3; unclear D gene. The DNA end favors TRBJ2-7, so the J call may be wrong. The CDR3 has 15 amino acids. Germline V gene sequence: CDR1 LGHNA, CDR2 YSLEER. The CDR3 coding sequence is TGCGCCAGCAGCCAAACAGAGGACCGCTCCTACGAGCAGTACTTC. This codes for CASSQTEDRSYEQYF.

This clone was seen a single time. The chain carries TRBV9 and TRBJ1-5; no definite D call. CDR1 SGDLS and CDR2 YYNGEE come from the germline V gene. Trimming shortened V by 0 bases and J by 6 bases, and 10 bases separated the two germline ends. The CDR3 consists of 14 residues. Written as DNA, the CDR3 is TGTGCCAGCAGCGTAGAAGAAGGAATTCAGCCCCAGCATTTT. This sequence encodes CASSVEEGIQPQHF.

This chain links TRBV7-9 with TRBJ2-5; 13 positions match TRBD2. V lost 5 bases to trimming and J lost 1 base; unmatched junction nucleotides: 10. The CDR3 contains 18 residues. Germline values: CDR1 SEHNR, CDR2 FQNEAQ (reference sequence). The CDR3 reads CASSPRSGLAGFQETQYF. The CDR3 DNA sequence: TGTGCCAGCAGCCCAAGGTCGGGACTAGCGGGGTTCCAAGAGACCCAGTACTTC.

The rearrangement joins TRBV2 to TRBJ2-2; tentatively, D is TRBD2 (6 bases). Germline lookup yields CDR1 SNHLY and CDR2 FYNNEI. The CDR3 consists of 15 residues. V was shortened by 7 bases and J by 6 bases, with 18 bases between the two germline ends. Written as DNA, the CDR3 is TGTGCCAGCATTGCCCCGGGGGTTTCGCCCGGGGAGCTGTTTTTT. Protein product: CASIAPGVSPGELFF.